This TCR beta chain was recovered during a study of blood T cell repertoires in COVID-19. In the study overall: The United States, Italy and Spain provided the acute and convalescent COVID-19 samples. Nucleic acid was either cDNA or gDNA, and it came from T cells, B-cell-depleted T cells, or PBMCs.

Original processing notes: Counts of nucleated cells, estimated from reference gene primer amplification, were obtained. TCRdb's table, derived via immunoSEQ multiplex PCR, lists solely in-frame clones and lacks some. Clonal size and the V and J genes are those of that table, whereas D and trimming came from the DNA. In the table there are 60,000 to 65,000 clones, 70% to 85% of which are singletons. Germline CDR1 reads ENHRY; CDR2 reads SYGVKD. The CDR3 has 13 residues. With 9 bases clipped from V and 3 bases from J, the junction kept 5 bases outside the gene matches. The sequencing sample was made of peripheral blood. The receptor's source is a woman older than 75 with active or convalescent COVID-19. The rearrangement joins TRBV10-3 to TRBJ1-1; 9 bases are shared with TRBD1. CDR3 sequence reads: CAMITGGDTEAFF. The CDR3 DNA sequence: TGTGCCATGATAACAGGGGGCGACACTGAAGCTTTCTTT.